This TCR beta chain was identified during a study of blood T cell repertoires in COVID-19. At the level of the study: Sites in the United States, Italy and Spain provided acute and convalescent COVID-19 samples. The analysed material was cDNA or gDNA that came from T cells, B-cell-depleted T cells, or PBMCs.

The method was immunoSEQ multiplex PCR; TCRdb's version includes in-frame clones alone and lacks a portion of them. The sample carries hundreds of thousands of clones, 85% to 90% recorded once. V lost 4 bases and J lost 5; bases outside the gene matches: 5. The germline V gene encodes CDR1 SEHNR and CDR2 FQNEAQ (reference sequence). This CDR3 is built from 14 residues. This clonotype was obtained from a man aged 80 or over with acute or convalescent COVID-19. The source material was peripheral blood. This sequence joins TRBV7-9 and TRBJ2-1; TRBD2 matches 7 bases. The CDR3 sequence: CASSSPRGDNEQFF. CDR3 coding DNA: TGTGCCAGCAGCTCCCCCCGGGGGGACAATGAGCAGTTCTTC.